The 20 T cell receptor beta chains in this list originate from one sample, sequenced in a study of T cell repertoires in cytomegalovirus infection. For these TCRs, the target antigens are not known. TCRdb redid the calling of the reads with MiXCR, one entry per CDR3 protein. The sample includes 250,000 to 400,000 distinct CDR3 sequences, roughly 25% of them seen just once. The material sequenced was cultured PBMCs, taken from culture after CMV antigen stimulation. The receptors here all came from a human donor in good health (CMV status not recorded). Some clones in this sample may be carry-over from other donors' samples.

The chain combines TRBV10-1 with TRBJ2-1; perhaps TRBD2 as D (6 bases). This CDR3 is built from 17 residues. CDR1 is WNHNN, CDR2 SYGVQD, per germline (reference sequence). Trimming stripped 2 bases from V and 3 bases from J, with 17 bases between. The chain's CDR3 is CASSEGLGGSLYNEQFF. CDR3 nucleotide sequence: TGCGCCAGCAGTGAGGGACTCGGGGGAAGCCTCTACAATGAGCAGTTCTTC.

This clonotype was found a few times. This chain uses TRBV20-1 with TRBJ2-7; 11 bases line up with TRBD2. There are 14 residues in the CDR3. Trimming cost V 4 bases and J 0 bases; bases outside gene matches: 2. Germline values: CDR1 DFQATT, CDR2 SNEGSKA (reference sequence). CDR3 bases: TGCAGTGCTAAAACTAGCGGGAGCTCCTACGAGCAGTACTTC. The encoded protein is CSAKTSGSSYEQYF.

J is TRBJ2-3 and V is TRBV7-2, with D tentatively TRBD1 or TRBD2 (5 bases each). Per the germline V gene, CDR1 is SGHTA and CDR2 is FQGNSA. This CDR3 comprises 16 residues. V lost 4 bases to trimming and J lost 5 bases, with 19 bases between them. CDR3 nucleotides: TGTGCCAGCAGCTGGGGCCGGGACCAGTTTAAAGATACGCAGTATTTT. This codes for CASSWGRDQFKDTQYF.

The chain couples TRBV28 to TRBJ1-4, with a possible D match to TRBD1 (5 bases). V was shortened by 6 bases and J by 0 bases, with 11 bases between the two germline ends. The CDR3 spans 15 residues. Germline assignment: CDR1 MDHEN and CDR2 SYDVKM. CDR3 sequence reads: CASRPGLTTNEKLFF. Here the CDR3 DNA reads TGTGCCAGCAGACCAGGGTTGACAACTAATGAAAAACTGTTTTTT.

The chain combines TRBV19 with TRBJ1-3, with D unresolved. Germline V gene data show CDR1 as LNHDA and CDR2 as SQIVND (reference sequence). V gave up 6 bases and J gave up 0 bases, with 15 bases separating them. The CDR3 runs 16 residues. Written as DNA, the CDR3 is TGTGCCAGTAGCCGGACGGCAACCGTCTCTGGAAACACCATATATTTT. Its translation: CASSRTATVSGNTIYF.

This clonotype was found many times. V usage is TRBV7-8 and J usage is TRBJ1-1, with 10 bases identical to TRBD1. Germline-derived CDR1 and CDR2 are SGHVS and FQNEAQ. Trimming removed 0 bases from V and 4 bases from J; junction bases left unmatched: 11. The CDR3 is made up of 18 amino acids. The CDR3 here is CASSLAGQGTRDSTEAFF. In nucleotides, the CDR3 is TGTGCCAGCAGCTTAGCGGGACAGGGGACGAGGGATAGCACTGAAGCTTTCTTT.

This chain links TRBV20-1 with TRBJ2-3, with TRBD2 as a possible D gene (5 bases). The CDR3 sequence is 15 residues long. From germline, CDR1 is DFQATT and CDR2 SNEGSKA (reference sequence). The V and J ends lost 6 bases and 0 bases respectively, with 16 bases between them. The CDR3 loop is CSAPMGDRSTDTQYF. CDR3 coding DNA: TGCAGTGCCCCGATGGGAGACCGTAGCACAGATACGCAGTATTTT.

Many counts were recorded for this clonotype. The V and J genes are TRBV6-1 and TRBJ1-2; 7 bases are shared with TRBD1. Germline assignment: CDR1 MNHNS and CDR2 SASEGT. V lost 1 base to trimming and J lost 4 bases; unmatched junction nucleotides: 9. The CDR3 runs to 16 residues. This CDR3 is CASSEGDSLSLYGYTF. CDR3 DNA: TGTGCCAGCAGTGAAGGGGACAGCCTATCACTCTATGGCTACACCTTC.

V usage is TRBV30 and J usage is TRBJ2-3, with D uncertain. The length of the CDR3 is 13 residues. CDR1 is GTSNPN and CDR2 is SVGIG in the germline V gene (reference sequence). V dropped 2 bases and J dropped 4 bases, with 10 bases sitting between them. CDR3 amino acids: CAWSSLEADTQYF. CDR3 sequence (DNA): TGTGCCTGGAGTTCCCTAGAGGCAGATACGCAGTATTTT.

This clonotype was detected many times. The chain has TRBV6-2 or TRBV6-3 and TRBJ2-6, with D hard to call. Deletions cut 3 bases from V and 0 bases from J, with 18 bases between. The CDR3 covers 19 residues. The V gene's germline CDR1 is MNHEY and CDR2 SVGEGT. This CDR3 is CASSYIWARPNSGANVLTF. In nucleotides, the CDR3 is TGTGCCAGCAGTTATATCTGGGCCAGACCAAACTCTGGGGCCAACGTCCTGACTTTC.

The chain employs TRBV15 and TRBJ1-6; a possible D gene is TRBD1 (5 bases). The CDR3 sequence is 14 residues long. The V and J ends lost 0 bases and 9 bases respectively, with 9 bases between them. The germline V gene encodes CDR1 LNHNV and CDR2 YYDKDF (reference sequence). The CDR3 spells CATSRDGTGSPLHF. Written as DNA, the CDR3 is TGTGCCACCAGCAGAGATGGCACAGGTTCACCCCTCCACTTT. Full variable domain (rest looked up from reference TRBV15 and TRBJ1-6): DAMVIQNPRYQVTQFGKPVTLSCSQTLNHNVMYWYQQKSSQAPKLLFHYYDKDFNNEADTPDNFQSRRPNTSFCFLDIRSPGLGDTAMYLCATSRDGTGSPLHFGNGTRLTVT.

This chain links TRBV3-1 with TRBJ2-2; perhaps TRBD2 as D (6 bases). CDR3 length: 16 amino acids. Deletions cut 6 bases from V and 5 bases from J, with 19 bases between. CDR1 and CDR2 (germline): LGHDT, YNNKEL (reference sequence). Written as DNA, the CDR3 is TGTGCCAGCAGACCAAGGACTACCCCGGGGACCGGGGAGCTGTTTTTT. Protein product: CASRPRTTPGTGELFF.

This clonotype appeared a few times. This chain links TRBV6-2 or TRBV6-3 with TRBJ1-5, with unresolved D. This CDR3 is 17 amino acids long. The germline V and J ends were trimmed by 6 bases and 0 bases, with 18 bases remaining between them. Germline V gives CDR1 MNHEY, CDR2 SVGEGT. This CDR3 reads CASRKHSDSYSNQPQHF. The CDR3 nucleotides read TGTGCCAGCAGAAAACACTCGGACTCATATAGCAATCAGCCCCAGCATTTT.

This clonotype was picked up a small number of times. J is TRBJ1-2 and V is TRBV6-1, with 9 bases that match TRBD1. This CDR3 is built from 14 residues. Germline V gives CDR1 MNHNS, CDR2 SASEGT. J lost 4 bases, V lost 5 bases, and 5 bases had no gene match. The CDR3 sequence: CASSRQGVVYGYTF. DNA of the CDR3: TGTGCCAGCAGTCGACAGGGGGTTGTCTATGGCTACACCTTC.

This clonotype occurred a few times. The chain carries TRBV28 and TRBJ2-7; TRBD1 matches 8 bases. The CDR3 sequence is 15 residues long. Germline V gene sequence: CDR1 MDHEN, CDR2 SYDVKM. The V segment lost 8 bases and the J segment 5 bases; nucleotides outside the gene matches: 14. The CDR3 nucleotides read TGTGCCAGCGCCTCTCCCCGGGACAGGTCAGACGAGCAGTACTTC. Translation: CASASPRDRSDEQYF.

This sequence joins TRBV5-1 and TRBJ2-7, with D unresolved. V lost 0 bases to trimming and J lost 3 bases, with 7 bases between them. Germline assignment: CDR1 SGHRS and CDR2 YFSETQ. This CDR3 is 13 amino acids long. As DNA, the CDR3 is TGCGCCAGCAGCTTGGCTTCGAGCTACGAGCAGTACGTC. Translated, it gives CASSLASSYEQYV.

This clonotype came up a few times. This chain uses TRBV24-1 with TRBJ1-1, with D unresolved. Per the germline V gene, CDR1 is KGHDR and CDR2 is SFDVKD. The CDR3 extends over 14 amino acids. V dropped 9 bases and J dropped 0 bases, with 13 bases sitting between them. The CDR3 nucleotides read TGTGCCACCTCCCACGGTCACATGAACACTGAAGCTTTCTTT. This codes for CATSHGHMNTEAFF.

The V and J genes are TRBV7-2 and TRBJ1-4; D might be TRBD1 (6 bases). Germline CDR1 and CDR2: SGHTA and FQGNSA. The CDR3 extends over 15 amino acids. The V and J ends lost 5 bases and 10 bases respectively, with 20 bases between them. The CDR3 DNA reads TGTGCCAGCAGCCCCCCCCCCCCGGGACAAGGAAAACTGTTTTTT. Protein sequence: CASSPPPPGQGKLFF.

This clonotype was seen a handful of times. CDR3 nucleotide sequence: TGTGCCAGTAGGATTAGCAATCAGCCCCAGCATTTT. This translates into CASRISNQPQHF. The genes are TRBV19 and TRBJ1-5; D gene uncertain. The V end lost 6 bases, the J end lost 0 bases, and 3 bases lay between the germline ends. Germline V gene lookup returns CDR1 LNHDA and CDR2 SQIVND (reference sequence). The CDR3 totals 12 residues. Supplemented by reference TRBV19 and TRBJ1-5, the full variable domain reads DGGITQSPKYLFRKEGQNVTLSCEQNLNHDAMYWYRQDPGQGLRLIYYSQIVNDFQKGDIAEGYSVSREKKESFPLTVTSAQKNPTAFYLCASRISNQPQHFGDGTRLSIL.

This clonotype occurred a few times. The chain has TRBV7-2 and TRBJ1-1, with TRBD1 matching 7 bases. V lost 1 base to trimming and J lost 7 bases; unmatched junction nucleotides: 3. The CDR3 has 13 amino acids. Germline values: CDR1 SGHTA, CDR2 FQGNSA. The DNA of the CDR3 is TGTGCCAGCAGCTTAGACAGGGGATATGAAGCTTTCTTT. Protein sequence: CASSLDRGYEAFF.